One sample yielded the 31 T cell receptor beta chains listed below, sequenced in a study of CD4+ T cells in melanoma (dated by TCRdb to 2021 to 2024). The library was produced with the immunoSEQ multiplex PCR assay. TCRdb retrieved this table from immuneACCESS and kept in-frame rearrangements only. Not all clones are present; in checked studies, unresolved V genes account for under half, and no reason is known for the remainder. For this sample the table gives roughly 13,000 clones, of which 65% to 80% were detected only once. Clones ranked in the top ten supply 16% of the sample. Sequences were obtained from cells from a culture (not recorded whether cultured in vitro). These receptors came from a human donor with melanoma.

The chain combines TRBV19 with TRBJ1-1; 7 bases match TRBD1. The CDR3 spans 15 residues. Germline CDR1 and CDR2: LNHDA and SQIVND (reference sequence). V dropped 4 bases and J dropped 4; count of bases not matched to a gene: 9. The CDR3 protein is CASSNGQDGGTEAFF. The DNA of the CDR3 is TGTGCCAGTAGTAACGGACAGGACGGTGGCACTGAAGCTTTCTTT.

The genes are TRBV30 and TRBJ2-1, with 7 bases lining up with TRBD1. J was trimmed by 5 bases and V by 0 bases; bases with no gene match: 4. Germline CDR1 is GTSNPN and CDR2 is SVGIG (reference sequence). This CDR3 comprises 14 residues. CDR3 sequence (DNA): TGTGCCTGGAGTGTGGACAGGCGGCACAATGAGCAGTTCTTC. This sequence encodes CAWSVDRRHNEQFF.

The chain has TRBV4-1 and TRBJ2-7; D not certain. The CDR3 is 15 amino acids. Trimming took 3 bases from V and 3 from J, leaving 15 bases between them. Per the germline V gene, CDR1 is MGHRA and CDR2 is YSYEKL. CDR3 nucleotides: TGCGCCAGCAGCCAGTCCCACAGCGATCTCTACGAGCAGTACTTC. Translated, it gives CASSQSHSDLYEQYF.

The chain recombines TRBV6-6 with TRBJ2-2; 8 bases match TRBD1. The CDR3 runs to 14 residues. After removal of 6 bases from V and 6 bases from J, the junction contained 6 bases not matched to a gene. CDR1 and CDR2 (germline): MNHNY, SVGAGI (reference sequence). CDR3 coding DNA: TGTGCCAGCAGAGGGACAGGCGGGGCCGGGGAGCTGTTTTTT. It translates to CASRGTGGAGELFF.

The gene calls are TRBV7-6 and TRBJ2-3; D uncertain. This CDR3 has 15 residues. CDR1 is SGHVS, CDR2 FNYEAQ, per germline. V dropped 5 bases and J dropped 1 base, with 13 bases sitting between them. CDR3 DNA: TGTGCCAGCAGCCTCCAGTACATGGGCACAGATACGCAGTATTTT. It encodes CASSLQYMGTDTQYF.

The chain employs TRBV5-5 and TRBJ1-3; tentative D call: TRBD1 (6 bases). The CDR3 covers 13 residues. Per germline, CDR1 SGHKS and CDR2 YYEKEE (reference sequence). V lost 2 bases, J lost 7 bases, and 10 bases lay in between. CDR3 sequence reads: CASSFDRMNTIYF. In nucleotides, the CDR3 is TGTGCCAGCAGCTTTGACAGGATGAACACCATATATTTT.

The chain uses TRBV11-2 and TRBJ1-5; the D is unclear. Germline V gives CDR1 SGHAT, CDR2 FQNNGV. The CDR3 totals 14 residues. V gave up 5 bases and J gave up 1 base, with 9 bases separating them. The CDR3, as DNA: TGTGCCAGCAGCCGCAGTTACAGCAATCAGCCCCAGCATTTT. Its protein is CASSRSYSNQPQHF. Variable domain in full (rest from reference TRBV11-2 and TRBJ1-5): EAGVAQSPRYKIIEKRQSVAFWCNPISGHATLYWYQQILGQGPKLLIQFQNNGVVDDSQLPKDRFSAERLKGVDSTLKIQPAKLEDSAVYLCASSRSYSNQPQHFGDGTRLSIL.

V gene TRBV30 combines with J gene TRBJ1-1, with D perhaps TRBD1 (5 bases). This CDR3 spans 15 amino acids. V was trimmed by 0 bases and J by 6 bases, leaving 17 bases between them. CDR1 and CDR2 from the germline V gene are GTSNPN and SVGIG (reference sequence). The CDR3 is CAWSVVGRGPSEAFF. The CDR3 region has the DNA TGTGCCTGGAGTGTTGTGGGGCGAGGTCCTTCTGAAGCTTTCTTT.

This chain joins TRBV5-1 and TRBJ1-1, with 7 bases fitting TRBD1. Germline CDR1 and CDR2: SGHRS and YFSETQ. Trimming took 2 bases from V and 1 from J; bases not matched to a gene: 2. The CDR3 is 14 residues long. The CDR3 spells CASSFQGENTEAFF. The CDR3 DNA reads TGCGCCAGCAGCTTTCAGGGGGAGAACACTGAAGCTTTCTTT.

This chain uses TRBV2 with TRBJ1-1; 7 positions agree with TRBD1. This CDR3 region has 14 residues. Germline V gene data show CDR1 as SNHLY and CDR2 as FYNNEI. J was trimmed by 3 bases and V by 5 bases; bases with no gene match: 6. This CDR3 is CASSSQGGYTEAFF. CDR3 nucleotides: TGTGCCAGCAGTTCCCAGGGGGGGTACACTGAAGCTTTCTTT.

The gene calls are TRBV9 and TRBJ2-1, with no clear D. CDR3 length: 13 residues. The V gene lost 4 bases and the J gene lost 6 bases, with 11 bases spanning the gap. Germline V CDR1 and CDR2: SGDLS, YYNGEE. CDR3 bases: TGTGCCAGCAGCCCCTTGGGGTTCAATGAGCAGTTCTTC. This encodes CASSPLGFNEQFF.

This sequence joins TRBV5-4 and TRBJ2-1; TRBD2 agrees at 13 bases. The ends lost 4 bases at V and 10 bases at J; junction bases unmatched: 5. CDR3 length equals 14 residues. Germline lookup yields CDR1 SGHNT and CDR2 YYREEE (reference sequence). The CDR3 region is CASSGGLAGMEQFF. The CDR3, as DNA: TGTGCCAGCAGCGGGGGACTAGCGGGGATGGAGCAGTTCTTC.

The gene calls are TRBV7-8 and TRBJ1-1; D remains ambiguous. Trimming cost V 5 bases and J 0 bases, with 7 bases left between them. Germline values: CDR1 SGHVS, CDR2 FQNEAQ. CDR3 length: 13 amino acids. DNA for the CDR3: TGTGCCAGCAGCGTGACGGTGAACACTGAAGCTTTCTTT. It codes for CASSVTVNTEAFF.

The chain uses TRBV18 and TRBJ1-1; no reliable D call. The CDR3 spans 14 residues. CDR1 KGHSH and CDR2 LQKENI come from the germline V gene. Trimming removed 3 bases from V and 1 base from J, with 9 bases in between. The CDR3, as DNA: TGTGCCAGCTCACCGAACAGTAAGAACACTGAAGCTTTCTTT. It yields the protein CASSPNSKNTEAFF.

On this clone itself: Mismatch with germline at one junction end may stem from a read error. This chain uses TRBV7-6 with TRBJ1-2, with TRBD1 identical over 11 bases. Germline lookup yields CDR1 SGHVS and CDR2 FNYEAQ. This CDR3 has 16 amino acids. CDR3 bases: TGTGCCAGCAGCCCTTCGATTTTTGGGACAGGGGGGCTGGTTATCTTC. It specifies CASSPSIFGTGGLVIF.

V usage is TRBV4-1 and J usage is TRBJ1-1; D perhaps matches TRBD1 (5 bases). The CDR3 runs 14 residues. The V end lost 2 bases, the J end lost 4 bases, and 11 bases lay between the germline ends. Germline V gives CDR1 MGHRA, CDR2 YSYEKL. The CDR3 reads CASSQPRERTEAFF. The DNA for the CDR3 is TGCGCCAGCAGCCAACCCAGGGAGCGCACTGAAGCTTTCTTT.

The table lists this clone with a few counts. The chain employs TRBV5-5 and TRBJ1-4; D remains ambiguous. The germline V gene has CDR1 SGHKS and CDR2 YYEKEE (reference sequence). V lost 4 bases, J lost 8 bases, and 15 bases lay in between. The CDR3 contains 14 residues. CDR3 region: CASSPLGEGEKLFF. CDR3 coding DNA: TGTGCCAGCAGCCCGCTTGGGGAAGGCGAAAAACTGTTTTTT.

The chain couples TRBV27 to TRBJ2-3, with TRBD2 matching 8 bases. The V gene end was trimmed by 3 bases and the J gene end by 4 bases; junction bases not matched to a gene: 12. The CDR3 extends over 17 amino acids. CDR1 is MNHEY, CDR2 SMNVEV, per germline (reference sequence). The CDR3 is CASSLSPGTRISDTQYF. The CDR3 coding sequence is TGTGCCAGCAGTTTGAGCCCCGGGACTAGAATCTCAGATACGCAGTATTTT.

DNA of the CDR3: TGTGCCAGCAGCAGTGGGACAGGGGGCAGGAATGAGCAGTTCTTC. This translates into CASSSGTGGRNEQFF. This chain links TRBV5-4 with TRBJ2-1, with TRBD1 matching over 12 bases. J lost 7 bases, V lost 4 bases, and 6 bases had no gene match. The CDR3 contains 15 residues. Germline CDR1 reads SGHNT; CDR2 reads YYREEE (reference sequence).

V gene TRBV19 combines with J gene TRBJ1-6, with TRBD1 matching over 8 bases. This CDR3 is built from 15 residues. V lost 9 bases to trimming and J lost 0 bases; unmatched junction nucleotides: 4. CDR1 is LNHDA and CDR2 is SQIVND in the germline V gene (reference sequence). The CDR3, as DNA: TGTGCCAGCCGGACAGGGAGCTCCTATAATTCACCCCTCCACTTT. Its translation is CASRTGSSYNSPLHF.

The chain joins TRBV5-1 to TRBJ1-2; TRBD1 is a possible D gene (5 bases). From germline, CDR1 is SGHRS and CDR2 YFSETQ. The CDR3 runs 14 residues. V lost 5 bases and J 4 bases, leaving 15 bases between the germline ends. CDR3 sequence: CASSQWDGPYGYTF. For the CDR3, the DNA is TGCGCCAGCAGTCAGTGGGACGGCCCCTATGGCTACACCTTC.

This chain connects TRBV7-3 to TRBJ2-4; tentative D call: TRBD1 (5 bases). Trimming left V 1 base short and J 8 bases short, with 12 bases between. This CDR3 is built from 14 residues. From germline, CDR1 is SGHTA and CDR2 FQGTGA. CDR3 nucleotide sequence: TGTGCCAGCAGCTTAAAAGCAGGGAAGGACATTCAGTACTTC. It codes for CASSLKAGKDIQYF.

The chain couples TRBV2 to TRBJ1-6, with D unresolved. CDR3 length equals 13 residues. Germline V CDR1 and CDR2: SNHLY, FYNNEI. With 6 bases removed from V and 5 bases from J, the gap between germline ends came to 8 bases. The chain's CDR3 is CASRAYDNSPLHF. The CDR3 DNA reads as TGTGCCAGCAGAGCCTACGATAATTCACCCCTCCACTTT.

The V and J genes are TRBV7-9 and TRBJ2-2, with 7 bases matching TRBD2. The CDR3 consists of 17 residues. J gave up 1 base and V 3 bases, and 8 bases lay outside the gene matches. The germline V gene has CDR1 SEHNR and CDR2 FQNEAQ (reference sequence). In DNA form, the CDR3 reads TGTGCCAGCAGCTTCCGGGGAGGGGCCTTGAACACCGGGGAGCTGTTTTTT. It encodes CASSFRGGALNTGELFF.

This sequence joins TRBV7-3 and TRBJ2-3; 11 bases fit TRBD2. CDR1 and CDR2 (germline): SGHTA, FQGTGA. The length of the CDR3 is 16 residues. The ends lost 6 bases at V and 2 bases at J; junction bases unmatched: 7. The CDR3 nucleotides read TGTGCCAGCAGTCCGACTAGCGGGGCATTCACAGATACGCAGTATTTT. Translated: CASSPTSGAFTDTQYF.

This clone occurred once. The gene calls are TRBV10-2 and TRBJ1-4, with 9 nucleotides matching TRBD1. V dropped 6 bases and J dropped 8; count of bases not matched to a gene: 10. Germline V lookup: CDR1 WSHSY, CDR2 SAAADI. The CDR3 runs 15 residues. The CDR3 DNA follows: TGCGCCAGCAGGCCTCTACAGGGGGCTCGGGAAAAACTGTTTTTT. Translated: CASRPLQGAREKLFF.

The chain is built from TRBV27 and TRBJ2-7; 7 nucleotides line up with TRBD2. The CDR3 covers 16 residues. Trimming removed 0 bases from V and 4 bases from J; junction bases left unmatched: 9. Germline assignment: CDR1 MNHEY and CDR2 SMNVEV (reference sequence). CDR3 in amino acids: CASSLSMASGRYEQYF. CDR3 nucleotides: TGTGCCAGCAGTTTATCAATGGCTAGCGGAAGGTACGAGCAGTACTTC.

This chain uses TRBV4-2 with TRBJ1-2, with 10 bases identical to TRBD1. The CDR3 runs to 14 residues. The J segment lost 7 bases and the V segment lost 2 bases, leaving 4 bases of the junction unmatched. Germline CDR1 reads LGHNA; CDR2 reads YNFKEQ. CDR3: CASSQSTGGFGYTF. For the CDR3, the DNA is TGTGCCAGCAGCCAATCGACAGGGGGCTTTGGCTACACCTTC.

This chain connects TRBV15 to TRBJ1-4, with TRBD1 matching over 9 bases. The germline V gene encodes CDR1 LNHNV and CDR2 YYDKDF (reference sequence). This CDR3 has 15 residues. J gave up 5 bases and V 4 bases, and 5 bases lay outside the gene matches. DNA for the CDR3: TGTGCCACCAGCACCCGACAGGGGGAGAATGAAAAACTGTTTTTT. Translated, it gives CATSTRQGENEKLFF.

J is TRBJ1-1 and V is TRBV19, with D hard to call. The CDR3 loop spans 15 amino acids. Trimming removed 7 bases at V and 1 base at J, with 16 bases between. Germline values: CDR1 LNHDA, CDR2 SQIVND (reference sequence). This CDR3 reads CASKISPPENTEAFF. The CDR3 DNA follows: TGTGCCAGTAAGATAAGTCCCCCAGAGAACACTGAAGCTTTCTTT. Complete variable domain (other parts from reference TRBV19 and TRBJ1-1): DGGITQSPKYLFRKEGQNVTLSCEQNLNHDAMYWYRQDPGQGLRLIYYSQIVNDFQKGDIAEGYSVSREKKESFPLTVTSAQKNPTAFYLCASKISPPENTEAFFGQGTRLTVV.

The rearrangement uses TRBV6-5 and TRBJ1-1; D is perhaps TRBD1 (5 bases). Germline CDR1 reads MNHEY; CDR2 reads SVGAGI. The CDR3 covers 15 residues. The V end lost 8 bases, the J end lost 5 bases, and 21 bases lay between the germline ends. CDR3 amino acids: CASANRRGGQTEAFF. For the CDR3, the DNA is TGTGCCAGCGCCAATCGAAGGGGAGGGCAGACTGAAGCTTTCTTT.